The sequence of this T cell receptor (beta chain) was determined in a study of beta chain features in type 1 diabetes. The study, taken as a whole, reports: Researchers could not determine here whether HLA type influences TCRB rearrangement. When VDJ junctions were examined, type 1 diabetes patients showed fewer insertions and more deletions. Patients' naive, central memory and regulatory TCRB repertoires appeared more alike than those of healthy donors. Possible PCR preference for shorter templates applied equally to patients and controls.

What was sequenced were expressed TCRB transcripts, since all of the isolated RNA had been reverse transcribed. The assay was immunoSEQ multiplex PCR, and TCRdb's table has in-frame clones only and misses some. The sample carries hundreds of thousands of clones, around 15% recorded once. CDR3 length equals 16 residues. Trimming left V 2 bases short and J 4 bases short, with 15 bases between. Germline V gives CDR1 MNHEY, CDR2 SMNVEV (reference sequence). Points on this clone: Its specificity is not known.

The J gene is TRBJ2-1, the V gene TRBV27; D assignment may be TRBD1 or TRBD2 (5 bases each). The TCR comes from a young man in good health. Sample: central memory CD4+ T cells from blood. CDR3 residues: CASSLRSGLIYNEQFF. CDR3 bases: TGTGCCAGCAGTTTACGGTCGGGGCTTATTTACAATGAGCAGTTCTTC.